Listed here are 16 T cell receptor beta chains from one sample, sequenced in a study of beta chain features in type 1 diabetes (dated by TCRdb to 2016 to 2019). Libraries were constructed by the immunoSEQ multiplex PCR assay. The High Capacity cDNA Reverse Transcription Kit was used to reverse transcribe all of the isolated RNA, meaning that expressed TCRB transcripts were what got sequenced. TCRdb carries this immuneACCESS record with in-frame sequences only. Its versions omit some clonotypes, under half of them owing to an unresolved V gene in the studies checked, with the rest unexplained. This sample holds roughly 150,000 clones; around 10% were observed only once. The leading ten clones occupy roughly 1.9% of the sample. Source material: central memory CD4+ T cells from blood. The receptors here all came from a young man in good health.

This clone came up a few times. CDR3: CASSYQGPGNQPQHF. CDR3 bases: TGTGCCAGCAGTTACCAGGGGCCGGGCAATCAGCCCCAGCATTTT. The V gene is TRBV6-5, the J gene TRBJ1-5; D may be TRBD1 (6 bases). The CDR3 runs to 15 residues. Germline CDR1 is MNHEY and CDR2 is SVGAGI. V was pared by 2 bases and J by 2 bases, with 10 bases between.

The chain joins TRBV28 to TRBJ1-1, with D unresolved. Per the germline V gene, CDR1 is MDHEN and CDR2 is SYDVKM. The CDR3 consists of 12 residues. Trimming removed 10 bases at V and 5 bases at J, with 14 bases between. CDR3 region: CATREERTEAFF. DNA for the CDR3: TGTGCCACCCGAGAGGAAAGGACTGAAGCTTTCTTT.

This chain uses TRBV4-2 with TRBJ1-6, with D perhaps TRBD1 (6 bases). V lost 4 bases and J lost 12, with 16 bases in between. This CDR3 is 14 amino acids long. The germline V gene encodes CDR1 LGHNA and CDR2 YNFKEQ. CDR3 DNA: TGTGCCAGCAGCCGGGCCTCAGGGGTTGAACCCCTCCACTTT. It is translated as CASSRASGVEPLHF.

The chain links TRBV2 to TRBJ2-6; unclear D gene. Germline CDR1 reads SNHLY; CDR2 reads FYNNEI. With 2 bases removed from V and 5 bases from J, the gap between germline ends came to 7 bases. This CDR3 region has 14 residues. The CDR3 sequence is CASSENGRANVLTF. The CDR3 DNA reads TGTGCCAGCAGTGAAAACGGAAGGGCCAACGTCCTGACTTTC.

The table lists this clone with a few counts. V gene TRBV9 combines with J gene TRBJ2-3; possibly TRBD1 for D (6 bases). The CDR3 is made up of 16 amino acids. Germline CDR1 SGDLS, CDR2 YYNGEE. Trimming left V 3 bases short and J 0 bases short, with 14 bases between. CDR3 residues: CASSGAGTRSTDTQYF. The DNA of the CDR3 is TGTGCCAGCAGCGGAGCCGGGACAAGGAGCACAGATACGCAGTATTTT.

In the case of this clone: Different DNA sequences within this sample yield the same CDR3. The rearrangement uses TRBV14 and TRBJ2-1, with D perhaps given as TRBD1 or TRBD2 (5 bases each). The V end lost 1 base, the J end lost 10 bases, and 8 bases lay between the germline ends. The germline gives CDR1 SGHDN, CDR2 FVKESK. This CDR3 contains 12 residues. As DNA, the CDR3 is TGTGCCAGCAGCCAAGTATGGGGGGAGCAGTTCTTC. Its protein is CASSQVWGEQFF.

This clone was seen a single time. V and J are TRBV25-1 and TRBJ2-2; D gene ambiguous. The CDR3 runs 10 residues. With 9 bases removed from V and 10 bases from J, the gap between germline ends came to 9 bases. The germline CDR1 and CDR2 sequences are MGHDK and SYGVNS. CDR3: CARPGLELFF. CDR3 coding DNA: TGTGCCAGACCTGGGTTGGAGCTGTTTTTT.

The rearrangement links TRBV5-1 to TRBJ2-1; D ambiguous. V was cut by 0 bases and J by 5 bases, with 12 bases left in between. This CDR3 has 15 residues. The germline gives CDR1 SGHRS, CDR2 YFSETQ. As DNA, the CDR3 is TGCGCCAGCAGCTTGGCGGGCACTTCAAACAATGAGCAGTTCTTC. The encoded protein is CASSLAGTSNNEQFF.

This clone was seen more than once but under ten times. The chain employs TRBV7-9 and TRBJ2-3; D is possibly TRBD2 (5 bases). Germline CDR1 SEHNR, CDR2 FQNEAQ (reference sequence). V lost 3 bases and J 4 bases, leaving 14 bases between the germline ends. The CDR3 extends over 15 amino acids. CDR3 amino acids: CASSLRVPGADTQYF. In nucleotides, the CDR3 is TGTGCCAGCAGCTTGAGGGTCCCTGGGGCAGATACGCAGTATTTT.

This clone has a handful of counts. The DNA of the CDR3 is TGCGCCAGCAGCTTGTCCAGGCTATTAGATGAGCAGTTCTTC. Its protein product is CASSLSRLLDEQFF. J is TRBJ2-1 and V is TRBV5-1, with D hard to call. This CDR3 is 14 amino acids long. Trimming left V 1 base short and J 8 bases short, with 13 bases between. Germline CDR1 SGHRS, CDR2 YFSETQ.

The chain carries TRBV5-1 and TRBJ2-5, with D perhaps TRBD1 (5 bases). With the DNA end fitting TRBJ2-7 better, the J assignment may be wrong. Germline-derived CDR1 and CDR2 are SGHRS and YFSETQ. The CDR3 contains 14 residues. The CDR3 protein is CASSSDSFSYEQYF. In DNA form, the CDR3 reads TGCGCCAGCAGCAGCGACAGTTTCTCCTACGAGCAGTACTTC.

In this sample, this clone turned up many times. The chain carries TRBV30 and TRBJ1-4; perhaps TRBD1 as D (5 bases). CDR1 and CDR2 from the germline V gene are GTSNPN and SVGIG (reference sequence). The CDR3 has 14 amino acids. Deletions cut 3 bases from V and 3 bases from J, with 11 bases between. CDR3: CAWSFVGANEKLFF. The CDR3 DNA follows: TGTGCCTGGAGCTTCGTGGGGGCTAATGAAAAACTGTTTTTT.

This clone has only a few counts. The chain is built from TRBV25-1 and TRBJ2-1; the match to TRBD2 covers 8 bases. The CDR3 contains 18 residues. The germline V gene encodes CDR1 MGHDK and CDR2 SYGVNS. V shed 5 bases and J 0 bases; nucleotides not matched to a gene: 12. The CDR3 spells CASSKPFLAGSSYNEQFF. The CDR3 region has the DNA TGTGCCAGCAGTAAACCCTTTTTAGCGGGGAGCTCCTACAATGAGCAGTTCTTC.

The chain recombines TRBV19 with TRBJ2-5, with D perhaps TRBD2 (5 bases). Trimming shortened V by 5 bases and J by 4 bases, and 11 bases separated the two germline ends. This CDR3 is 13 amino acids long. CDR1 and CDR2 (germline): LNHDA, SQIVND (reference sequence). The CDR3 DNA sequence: TGTGCCAGTAGTTCCTGGCTAGCAGAGACCCAGTACTTC. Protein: CASSSWLAETQYF.

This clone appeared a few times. The CDR3 region has the DNA TGTGCCAGCAGAACCACCGGGGAGCTGTTTTTT. Protein sequence: CASRTTGELFF. The genes are TRBV25-1 and TRBJ2-2; D remains unclear. CDR3 length: 11 amino acids. V shed 6 bases and J shed 4 bases, with 3 bases lying between them. The V gene's germline CDR1 is MGHDK and CDR2 SYGVNS.

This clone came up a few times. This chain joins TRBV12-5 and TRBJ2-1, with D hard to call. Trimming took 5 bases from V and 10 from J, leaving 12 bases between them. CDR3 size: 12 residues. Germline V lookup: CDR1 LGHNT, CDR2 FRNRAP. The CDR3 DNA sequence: TGTGCTAGTGGTAAAATAGTTGGAGAGCAGTTCTTC. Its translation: CASGKIVGEQFF.